These T cell receptor beta chains were read from a single sample in a study of cytomegalovirus exposure and HLA in healthy donors. TCRdb keeps only in-frame clones here, not all; method: immunoSEQ multiplex PCR. The sample has approximately 260,000 clones, approximately 84% seen once. Sequencing input: PBMCs. The receptor source for this set is a woman aged 25-40 years in good health and CMV-seropositive. CDR3s include the opening cysteine and the closing phenylalanine or tryptophan. A D gene is named only where the DNA matches it firmly. Only some rows state a clone size, as once, few, many or a class for expanded clones.

>TRBJ1-2|TRBV12-5|.|few
CASGLGRDGTNYGYTF
TGTGCTAGTGGTTTGGGGCGGGACGGAACTAACTATGGCTACACCTTC
>TRBJ2-3|TRBV30|TRBD2|.
CAWSLTSPDTQYF
TGTGCCTGGAGTTTGACTAGCCCAGATACGCAGTATTTT
>TRBJ2-5|TRBV5-1|TRBD2|.
CASSLPGLAGGVETQYF
TGCGCCAGCAGCTTGCCGGGACTAGCGGGAGGTGTAGAGACCCAGTACTTC
>TRBJ2-7|TRBV19|.|.
CASSISKSGYEQYF
TGTGCCAGTAGTATCAGTAAATCGGGGTACGAGCAGTACTTC
>TRBJ2-2|TRBV5-1|TRBD2|.
CASSFPLAGTGELFF
TGCGCCAGCAGCTTTCCTCTAGCGGGCACCGGGGAGCTGTTTTTT
>TRBJ2-3|TRBV30|.|.
CAWSVLYSTDTQYF
TGTGCCTGGAGTGTACTGTACAGCACAGATACGCAGTATTTT
>TRBJ1-5|TRBV6-6|.|.
CASSYEDQPQHF
TGTGCCAGCAGTTACGAGGATCAGCCCCAGCATTTT
>TRBJ1-5|TRBV5-8|.|.
CASSLGEGGPQHF
TGTGCCAGCAGCCTGGGGGAGGGAGGGCCCCAGCATTTT
>TRBJ1-1|TRBV18|TRBD1|few
CASSSRDREAEAFF
TGTGCCAGCTCATCCCGGGACAGGGAGGCTGAAGCTTTCTTT
>TRBJ1-1|TRBV18|.|once
CASSPERTEAFF
TGTGCCAGCTCACCAGAACGGACTGAAGCTTTCTTT
>TRBJ1-5|TRBV15|TRBD1|.
CATSMGTVYSNQPQHF
TGTGCCACCAGCATGGGGACAGTTTATAGCAATCAGCCCCAGCATTTT
>TRBJ2-1|TRBV29-1|.|.
CSVELTYNEQFF
TGCAGCGTTGAACTAACCTACAATGAGCAGTTCTTC
>TRBJ2-1|TRBV5-1|.|.
CASSLTSPAAEQFF
TGCGCCAGCAGCTTGACTAGTCCGGCTGCGGAGCAGTTCTTC
>TRBJ1-4|TRBV5-1|.|.
CASSLTAPNEKLFF
TGCGCCAGCAGCTTGACAGCTCCTAATGAAAAACTGTTTTTT
>TRBJ2-7|TRBV9|TRBD1|.
CASSVGDRGYEQYF
TGTGCCAGCAGCGTAGGGGACAGGGGCTACGAGCAGTACTTC
>TRBJ1-1|TRBV5-4|.|once
CASSTLDMNTEAFF
TGTGCCAGCAGCACCCTCGACATGAACACTGAAGCTTTCTTT
>TRBJ1-1|TRBV15|TRBD1|.
CATSTSGTGNTEAFF
TGTGCCACCAGCACCTCCGGGACAGGGAACACTGAAGCTTTCTTT
>TRBJ2-1|TRBV9|TRBD1|few
CASSGDRPYNEQFF
TGTGCCAGCAGCGGGGACAGACCATACAATGAGCAGTTCTTC
>TRBJ2-7|TRBV7-9|TRBD2|.
CASAGGLVSYEQYF
TGTGCCAGCGCCGGAGGACTAGTCTCCTACGAGCAGTACTTC
>TRBJ2-3|TRBV29-1|.|.
CSVSRGTDTQYF
TGCAGCGTTTCGCGGGGTACAGATACGCAGTATTTT
>TRBJ2-1|TRBV7-4|.|.
CASSPDSSPTFNEQFF
TGTGCCAGCAGCCCAGACTCCTCCCCAACATTCAATGAGCAGTTCTTC
>TRBJ1-1|TRBV6-1|.|.
CASSERGRSTEAFF
TGTGCCAGCAGTGAAAGGGGTCGGTCCACTGAAGCTTTCTTT
>TRBJ2-7|TRBV5-4|TRBD1|few
CASSLLGRGLNEQYF
TGTGCCAGCAGCTTGCTGGGCAGGGGGCTCAACGAGCAGTACTTC
>TRBJ2-3|TRBV10-3|.|.
CATTDRGSTDTQYF
TGTGCCACCACAGACCGTGGTAGCACAGATACGCAGTATTTT
>TRBJ2-2|TRBV27|.|.
CASSDYSGYTGELFF
TGTGCCAGCAGTGACTATAGCGGATACACCGGGGAGCTGTTTTTT
>TRBJ1-2|TRBV7-9|.|.
CASSQKQGTWNGYTF
TGTGCCAGCAGTCAAAAACAGGGTACTTGGAATGGCTACACCTTC
>TRBJ2-7|TRBV28|TRBD1|.
CASTDLTGGGYEQYF
TGTGCCAGCACCGACCTTACAGGGGGCGGCTACGAGCAGTACTTC
>TRBJ1-1|TRBV5-1|TRBD1|.
CASSAIGGTGSLNTEAFF
TGCGCCAGCAGCGCCATCGGGGGGACAGGGTCCCTGAACACTGAAGCTTTCTTT
>TRBJ2-5|TRBV5-6|.|.
CASSLERGETQYF
TGTGCCAGCAGCTTGGAGAGAGGGGAGACCCAGTACTTC
>TRBJ2-7|TRBV28|.|once
CASSFGQGLNSYEQYF
TGTGCCAGCAGTTTCGGTCAGGGCCTAAACTCCTACGAGCAGTACTTC
>TRBJ2-7|TRBV14|TRBD2|.
CASSPLSSGSPGEQYF
TGTGCCAGCAGCCCCCTCTCTAGCGGGAGTCCTGGCGAGCAGTACTTC
>TRBJ1-4|TRBV9|TRBD1|.
CASSVEGQGAGEKLFF
TGTGCCAGCAGCGTAGAAGGACAGGGGGCTGGTGAAAAACTGTTTTTT
>TRBJ2-7|TRBV5-1|.|.
CASSGGGTSYEQYF
TGCGCCAGCAGCGGTGGGGGCACGTCCTACGAGCAGTACTTC
>TRBJ2-1|TRBV5-1|.|.
CASSRTENNEQFF
TGCGCCAGCAGCCGGACAGAGAACAATGAGCAGTTCTTC
>TRBJ1-1|TRBV19|.|.
CASSFGGMNTEAFF
TGTGCCAGTAGTTTCGGAGGCATGAACACTGAAGCTTTCTTT
>TRBJ2-2|TRBV18|.|.
CASSPNDAGVIGELFF
TGTGCCAGCTCACCAAACGATGCAGGGGTTATCGGGGAGCTGTTTTTT
>TRBJ1-5|TRBV12-5|TRBD1|.
CARGRQGSNQPQHF
TGTGCTAGGGGACGACAGGGCTCAAATCAGCCCCAGCATTTT
>TRBJ2-7|TRBV9|TRBD2|.
CASSGGRREGVHSFYEQYF
TGTGCCAGCAGCGGGGGCCGAAGGGAGGGAGTCCACAGCTTCTACGAGCAGTACTTC
>TRBJ1-3|TRBV2|.|.
CASSEGGGHSGNTIYF
TGTGCCAGCAGTGAAGGCGGGGGACACTCTGGAAACACCATATATTTT
>TRBJ1-2|TRBV6-5|TRBD1|.
CASSYVTGGDGYTF
TGTGCCAGCAGTTACGTTACAGGGGGCGATGGCTACACCTTC
>TRBJ2-4|TRBV6-1|TRBD1|once
CASMTGLNIQYF
TGTGCCAGCATGACAGGGCTAAACATTCAGTACTTC
>TRBJ2-3|TRBV5-1|TRBD1|.
CASSLTGGPPDTQYF
TGCGCCAGCAGCTTGACAGGGGGCCCCCCAGATACGCAGTATTTT
>TRBJ2-2|TRBV6-1|.|once
CASEPISTGELFF
TGTGCCAGCGAGCCGATAAGCACCGGGGAGCTGTTTTTT
>TRBJ2-5|TRBV5-1|TRBD2|.
CASSSSRTSGGGQETQYF
TGCGCCAGCAGCTCCTCCCGGACTAGCGGGGGGGGCCAAGAGACCCAGTACTTC
>TRBJ2-3|TRBV6-4|TRBD2|.
CASSDSYSGITADTQYF
TGTGCCAGCAGTGACTCCTATAGCGGGATAACGGCAGATACGCAGTATTTT
>TRBJ1-1|TRBV10-3|.|.
CAISEGSSWTEAFF
TGTGCCATCAGTGAGGGGAGCAGTTGGACTGAAGCTTTCTTT
>TRBJ2-7|TRBV19|TRBD2|.
CASSMGGTSGSYEQYF
TGTGCCAGTAGTATGGGCGGGACTAGCGGATCCTACGAGCAGTACTTC
>TRBJ2-7|TRBV11-3|TRBD2|.
CASRPGLANSYEQYF
TGTGCCAGCAGGCCCGGACTAGCTAACTCCTACGAGCAGTACTTC
>TRBJ2-7|TRBV5-4|.|.
CASSLFQGYEQYF
TGTGCCAGCAGCTTATTTCAGGGATACGAGCAGTACTTC
>TRBJ2-1|TRBV10-1|TRBD2|.
CASSRGLAGEEQFF
TGCGCCAGCAGCCGCGGACTAGCGGGGGAAGAGCAGTTCTTC
>TRBJ2-1|TRBV7-3|.|.
CASSPLETDEQFF
TGTGCCAGCAGCCCGCTGGAGACCGATGAGCAGTTCTTC
>TRBJ2-3|TRBV14|TRBD1|.
CASSRGQGAIDTQYF
TGTGCCAGCAGCCGAGGACAGGGGGCTATAGATACGCAGTATTTT
>TRBJ2-7|TRBV27|.|.
CASSLGHTGEQYF
TGTGCCAGCAGTTTAGGACATACCGGCGAGCAGTACTTC
>TRBJ2-1|TRBV5-4|.|.
CASMGEKGNEQFF
TGTGCCAGCATGGGAGAAAAGGGCAATGAGCAGTTCTTC
>TRBJ2-3|TRBV30|.|.
CAWSVPYLRTDTQYF
TGTGCCTGGAGTGTACCGTACCTCAGAACAGATACGCAGTATTTT
>TRBJ2-7|TRBV28|TRBD2|.
CASSLRRTSGTREQYF
TGTGCCAGCAGTTTACGACGGACTAGCGGGACTCGGGAGCAGTACTTC